The source of this T cell receptor (beta chain) is a study of shared clonotypes between healthy human individuals. This table comes from immunoSEQ multiplex PCR, and its TCRdb copy is limited to in-frame clones, with some not included. The sample records about 2.1 million clones, 93% being singletons. Trimming left V 0 bases short and J 6 bases short, with 13 bases between. The CDR3 has 14 amino acids. The germline V gene encodes CDR1 SQVTM and CDR2 ANQGSEA. The naive CD8 subset, CD45RO-negative cells positively selected for CCR7, excluded terminally differentiated effector memory CD45RA+ cells. Sequencing input: naive CD8+ T cells from PBMCs. The origin of this receptor is a man between 18 and 35 years old in good health. Some clones in this sample may be carry-over from other donors' samples. The rearrangement joins TRBV29-1 to TRBJ2-3; D gene uncertain. CDR3 sequence: CSVEEDRVFDTQYF. The CDR3 region has the DNA TGCAGCGTTGAAGAGGACCGGGTATTCGATACGCAGTATTTT.